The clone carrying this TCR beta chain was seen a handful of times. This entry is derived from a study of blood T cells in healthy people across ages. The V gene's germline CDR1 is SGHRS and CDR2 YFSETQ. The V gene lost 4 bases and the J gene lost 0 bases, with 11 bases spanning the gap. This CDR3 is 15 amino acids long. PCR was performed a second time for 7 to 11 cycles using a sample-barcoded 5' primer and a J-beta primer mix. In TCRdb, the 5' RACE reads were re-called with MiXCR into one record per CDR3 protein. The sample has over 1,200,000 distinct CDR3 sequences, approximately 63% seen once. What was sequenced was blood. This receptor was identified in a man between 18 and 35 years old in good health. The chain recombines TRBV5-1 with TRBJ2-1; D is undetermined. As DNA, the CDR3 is TGCGCCAGCAGCCTCGAAGCATACTCCTACAATGAGCAGTTCTTC. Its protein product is CASSLEAYSYNEQFF. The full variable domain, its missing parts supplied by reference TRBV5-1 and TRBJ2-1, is KAGVTQTPRYLIKTRGQQVTLSCSPISGHRSVSWYQQTPGQGLQFLFEYFSETQRNKGNFPGRFSGRQFSNSRSEMNVSTLELGDSALYLCASSLEAYSYNEQFFGPGTRLTVL.